This T cell receptor (beta chain) was obtained from a study of T cell responses to AZD1222 COVID-19 vaccine. Study-level information: Pooled in the analysis were second doses at about 4 or about 12 weeks.

Trimming removed 2 bases from V and 8 bases from J, with 14 bases in between. Germline CDR1 is SGHTS and CDR2 is YDEGEE. The CDR3 has 15 amino acids. For this clone: Its target is unknown.

General observations from the study: Samples come after the peak T cell response, not at day 14.

Generated by immunoSEQ multiplex PCR, the TCRdb table keeps only in-frame clones and is missing some. The top ten clones hold approximately 5.4% of a sample with about 140,000 clones, approximately 92% of them seen once. The sequence was collected from an adult in good health. Source: peripheral blood, taken on day 0 of AZD1222 vaccination. V usage is TRBV5-8 and J usage is TRBJ1-6; D uncertain. CDR3 region: CASSLPRYRDSPLHF. DNA of the CDR3: TGTGCCAGCAGCTTACCTCGTTACAGAGATTCACCCCTCCACTTT.